A selection of T cell receptor beta chains follows, all from one sample in a study of OX40 agonist ivuxolimab in advanced cancers. Sequencing was performed with immunoSEQ multiplex PCR; in TCRdb, only in-frame clones are kept and a portion is missing. The repertoire holds roughly 100,000 clones, with about four fifths as singletons. This specimen was CD4+ or CD8+ T cells sorted from blood, taken in a trial of the OX40 agonist ivuxolimab. Receptors were obtained from an adult with an advanced solid tumor such as melanoma, head and neck, liver or kidney cancer. CDR3s include the opening cysteine and the closing phenylalanine or tryptophan. Fields, in order: D gene, V gene, clone size, J gene, CDR3 DNA, CDR3 protein. A D gene is named only where the DNA matches it firmly. Some rows mark clone size as missing; the rest say once, few, many or name a class of expanded clone.

D gene: NA; V gene: TRBV6-1; clone size: once; J gene: TRBJ2-1; CDR3 DNA: TGTGCCAGCAGTGAAGACATTAGCTCCTACAATGAGCAGTTCTTC; CDR3 protein: CASSEDISSYNEQFF
D gene: NA; V gene: TRBV7-2; clone size: NA; J gene: TRBJ2-7; CDR3 DNA: TGTGCCAGCAGCCAGGGACTTTCCTACGAGCAGTACTTC; CDR3 protein: CASSQGLSYEQYF
D gene: TRBD2; V gene: TRBV7-9; clone size: NA; J gene: TRBJ2-7; CDR3 DNA: TGTGCCAGCAGCGTCTCGTCTAGCGGGGGGACCTACGAGCAGTACTTC; CDR3 protein: CASSVSSSGGTYEQYF
D gene: NA; V gene: TRBV30; clone size: NA; J gene: TRBJ2-6; CDR3 DNA: TGTGCCTGGAGTGTTCGGGGGTCTGGGGCCAACGTCCTGACTTTC; CDR3 protein: CAWSVRGSGANVLTF
D gene: NA; V gene: TRBV15; clone size: NA; J gene: TRBJ1-2; CDR3 DNA: TGTGCCACCAGCAGGGCGAGGGCCGAGGATAACTATGGCTACACCTTC; CDR3 protein: CATSRARAEDNYGYTF
D gene: TRBD2; V gene: TRBV27; clone size: NA; J gene: TRBJ2-7; CDR3 DNA: TGTGCCAGCAGTTTATCGGCCGGGAGGGCCTACGAGCAGTACTTC; CDR3 protein: CASSLSAGRAYEQYF
D gene: NA; V gene: TRBV7-8; clone size: NA; J gene: TRBJ1-1; CDR3 DNA: TGTGCCAGCAGCTTAGCACAGGGACGGGCGCCTTTCTTT; CDR3 protein: CASSLAQGRAPFF
D gene: NA; V gene: TRBV11-2; clone size: NA; J gene: TRBJ2-2; CDR3 DNA: TGTGCCAGCAGTAGACTCACCCGGAACACCGGGGAGCTGTTTTTT; CDR3 protein: CASSRLTRNTGELFF
D gene: NA; V gene: TRBV11-3; clone size: few; J gene: TRBJ2-7; CDR3 DNA: TGTGCCAGCAGCTTAGTCCAGGGATACGAGCAGTACTTC; CDR3 protein: CASSLVQGYEQYF
D gene: NA; V gene: TRBV9; clone size: NA; J gene: TRBJ1-3; CDR3 DNA: TGTGCCAGCAGCGTCGGACAGCTCTCTGGAAACACCATATATTTT; CDR3 protein: CASSVGQLSGNTIYF
D gene: TRBD1; V gene: TRBV7-9; clone size: NA; J gene: TRBJ1-2; CDR3 DNA: TGTGCCAGCAGCTTAGAGGGACAGGCAAACTATGGCTACACCTTC; CDR3 protein: CASSLEGQANYGYTF
D gene: NA; V gene: TRBV6-5; clone size: NA; J gene: TRBJ1-1; CDR3 DNA: TGTGCCAGCAAGGAATACAGGGAAAGGACTGAAGCTTTCTTT; CDR3 protein: CASKEYRERTEAFF
D gene: TRBD1; V gene: TRBV6-1; clone size: NA; J gene: TRBJ1-5; CDR3 DNA: TGTGCCAGCAGTGTAACCGGGACAGGTGGTCAGCCCCAGCATTTT; CDR3 protein: CASSVTGTGGQPQHF
D gene: NA; V gene: TRBV5-6; clone size: NA; J gene: TRBJ2-5; CDR3 DNA: TGTGCCAGCAGCGTCCAAGAGACCCAGTACTTC; CDR3 protein: CASSVQETQYF
D gene: NA; V gene: TRBV7-2; clone size: NA; J gene: TRBJ2-7; CDR3 DNA: TGTGCCAGCAGCCAACGGACAGTTCTCACCGAGCAGTACTTC; CDR3 protein: CASSQRTVLTEQYF
D gene: TRBD2; V gene: TRBV2; clone size: NA; J gene: TRBJ2-1; CDR3 DNA: TGTGCCAGCAGTGTAAGGACTAGCGGGAGCGGTGAGCAGTTCTTC; CDR3 protein: CASSVRTSGSGEQFF
D gene: NA; V gene: TRBV4-2; clone size: NA; J gene: TRBJ1-2; CDR3 DNA: TGTGCCAGCAGCCAAGGGGCCGGGGGCCACTATGGCTACACCTTC; CDR3 protein: CASSQGAGGHYGYTF
D gene: NA; V gene: TRBV7-9; clone size: few; J gene: TRBJ1-6; CDR3 DNA: TGTGCCAGCAGCCCGAGTCCGGTTGTGGGTAATTCACCCCTCCACTTT; CDR3 protein: CASSPSPVVGNSPLHF
D gene: NA; V gene: TRBV30; clone size: few; J gene: TRBJ2-7; CDR3 DNA: TGTGCCTGGAGGATGGGGGGCCTCGAGCAGTACTTC; CDR3 protein: CAWRMGGLEQYF
D gene: NA; V gene: TRBV6-1; clone size: NA; J gene: TRBJ1-1; CDR3 DNA: TGTGCCAGCAAACAGGGTCGAGCTTTCTTT; CDR3 protein: CASKQGRAFF
D gene: NA; V gene: TRBV27; clone size: NA; J gene: TRBJ2-7; CDR3 DNA: TGTGCCAGCACTACAGGGTTTACCTACGAGCAGTACTTC; CDR3 protein: CASTTGFTYEQYF
D gene: TRBD1; V gene: TRBV19; clone size: NA; J gene: TRBJ2-6; CDR3 DNA: TGTGCCAGTAGGACAGGGGCGGCTGGGGCCAACGTCCTGACTTTC; CDR3 protein: CASRTGAAGANVLTF
D gene: NA; V gene: TRBV6-1; clone size: NA; J gene: TRBJ1-4; CDR3 DNA: TGTGCCAGCAAATTGAGCCCCACTAATGAAAAACTGTTTTTT; CDR3 protein: CASKLSPTNEKLFF
D gene: TRBD2; V gene: TRBV5-1; clone size: NA; J gene: TRBJ2-3; CDR3 DNA: TGCGCCAGCAGCTCGTTTACTAGCGGGGTCGGTGATACGCAGTATTTT; CDR3 protein: CASSSFTSGVGDTQYF
D gene: TRBD2; V gene: TRBV6-5; clone size: NA; J gene: TRBJ2-7; CDR3 DNA: TGTGCCAGCAGTAGGACTAGCGTAGCCTACGAGCAGTACTTC; CDR3 protein: CASSRTSVAYEQYF
D gene: NA; V gene: TRBV25-1; clone size: NA; J gene: TRBJ2-1; CDR3 DNA: TGTGCCAGCAGTTTGGGCAATGAGCAGTTCTTC; CDR3 protein: CASSLGNEQFF
D gene: NA; V gene: TRBV6-1; clone size: NA; J gene: TRBJ1-2; CDR3 DNA: TGTGCCAGCAGTGAATCGGGGAACTATGGCTACACCTTC; CDR3 protein: CASSESGNYGYTF
D gene: NA; V gene: TRBV4-3; clone size: few; J gene: TRBJ1-4; CDR3 DNA: TGCGCCAGCAGCCAAGATCCGGCGGTAGCAACTAATGAAAAACTGTTTTTT; CDR3 protein: CASSQDPAVATNEKLFF
D gene: NA; V gene: TRBV7-9; clone size: NA; J gene: TRBJ2-7; CDR3 DNA: TGTGCCAGCAGCTCTAGGGTACTCTACGAGCAGTACTTC; CDR3 protein: CASSSRVLYEQYF